This entry lists 29 T cell receptor beta chains sequenced from one sample in a study of blood T cell repertoires in COVID-19. Measured with immunoSEQ multiplex PCR; TCRdb has only the in-frame clones, and not every one. The sample yields 310,000 or so clones, around 90% seen once. The sequenced sample was PBMCs or T cells enriched from blood (not recorded which). Receptor source: a young woman who had recovered from COVID-19.

The V call is TRBV30, the J call TRBJ2-7; a possible D gene is TRBD2 (6 bases). The CDR3 consists of 11 residues. From germline, CDR1 is GTSNPN and CDR2 SVGIG (reference sequence). The CDR3 DNA reads TGTGCGGCGAGTGCGGGATACGAGCAGTACTTC. Residues: CAASAGYEQYF. Full variable domain (rest looked up from reference TRBV30 and TRBJ2-7): SQTIHQWPATLVQPVGSPLSLECTVEGTSNPNLYWYRQAAGRGLQLLFYSVGIGQISSEVPQNLSASRPQDRQFILSSKKLLLSDSGFYLCAASAGYEQYFGPGTRLTVT.

This rearrangement joins TRBV6-1 to TRBJ1-5; unclear D gene. Per the germline V gene, CDR1 is MNHNS and CDR2 is SASEGT. With 3 bases removed from V and 5 bases from J, the gap between germline ends came to 14 bases. The CDR3 is made up of 15 amino acids. CDR3 sequence (DNA): TGTGCCAGCAGTGAGGAGGTCGCCCGCCATCAGCCCCAGCATTTT. Its protein is CASSEEVARHQPQHF.

Concerning this clone itself: Different DNA sequences within this sample yield the same CDR3. V and J are TRBV4-1 and TRBJ2-7; D not resolved. The length of the CDR3 is 14 residues. Germline CDR1 reads MGHRA; CDR2 reads YSYEKL. The V and J ends lost 0 bases and 0 bases respectively, with 6 bases between them. This chain's CDR3 is CASSQDPGSYEQYF. For the CDR3, the DNA is TGCGCCAGCAGCCAAGATCCCGGCTCCTACGAGCAGTACTTC.

V is TRBV16 and J is TRBJ2-5; 15 positions agree with TRBD2. The V segment lost 2 bases and the J segment 5 bases; nucleotides outside the gene matches: 3. Germline CDR1 KGHSY, CDR2 FQNENV. This CDR3 region has 16 residues. The DNA for the CDR3 is TGTGCCAGCAGCCAAGGACTAGCGGGGGGGCCGGAGACCCAGTACTTC. It is translated as CASSQGLAGGPETQYF.

The chain uses TRBV5-1 and TRBJ1-1, with D unclear. The CDR3 is 15 amino acids. The V gene lost 4 bases and the J gene lost 1 base, with 14 bases spanning the gap. CDR1 and CDR2 (germline): SGHRS, YFSETQ. The CDR3 DNA follows: TGCGCCAGCAGCCAGAGTCAGGTGACGAACACTGAAGCTTTCTTT. It codes for CASSQSQVTNTEAFF.

This clone came up once. V is TRBV5-1 and J is TRBJ1-1; D perhaps matches TRBD1 (5 bases). The CDR3 has 15 amino acids. The V end was cut by 3 bases, the J end by 4 bases, with 16 bases between. From germline, CDR1 is SGHRS and CDR2 YFSETQ. The CDR3 sequence: CASSSEVGRGTEAFF. In DNA form, the CDR3 reads TGCGCCAGCAGCTCCGAGGTGGGAAGGGGCACTGAAGCTTTCTTT.

V gene TRBV5-5 combines with J gene TRBJ1-2, with 11 nucleotides matching TRBD1. This CDR3 region has 15 residues. Germline V lookup: CDR1 SGHKS, CDR2 YYEKEE (reference sequence). Trimming at V came to 4 bases and at J to 4 bases, leaving 6 bases not matched to a gene. CDR3 sequence (DNA): TGTGCCAGCAGCCTACGGACAGGGGGCCCCTATGGCTACACCTTC. Protein sequence: CASSLRTGGPYGYTF.

CDR3 DNA sequence: TGTGCCAGCAGAGGGACAGCGGGAGCTTTCTTT. It codes for CASRGTAGAFF. The chain employs TRBV6-5 and TRBJ1-1; the match to TRBD1 covers 7 bases. The CDR3 runs to 11 residues. V lost 6 bases, J lost 10 bases, and 5 bases stayed unmatched. Germline assignment: CDR1 MNHEY and CDR2 SVGAGI.

The rearrangement links TRBV7-3 to TRBJ2-3, with D possibly TRBD2 on 6 matching bases. There are 14 residues in the CDR3. Germline-derived CDR1 and CDR2 are SGHTA and FQGTGA. Trimming left V 5 bases short and J 0 bases short, with 9 bases between. CDR3 sequence (DNA): TGTGCCAGCAGCCGGGGGAGTAGCACAGATACGCAGTATTTT. This encodes CASSRGSSTDTQYF.

This chain connects TRBV5-1 to TRBJ2-3, with 9 positions matching TRBD2. Germline assignment: CDR1 SGHRS and CDR2 YFSETQ. This CDR3 has 15 amino acids. J lost 1 base, V lost 6 bases, and 6 bases had no gene match. CDR3 protein: CASTHQRGGTDTQYF. The CDR3 DNA is TGCGCCAGCACCCACCAGCGGGGGGGCACAGATACGCAGTATTTT.

The table lists this clone with a count of one. V gene TRBV19 combines with J gene TRBJ2-1; 8 bases are a match to TRBD2. The V gene's germline CDR1 is LNHDA and CDR2 SQIVND (reference sequence). Germline trimming cut 7 bases from V and 5 bases from J; bases unmatched to any gene: 10. The CDR3 is made up of 15 amino acids. The DNA for the CDR3 is TGTGCCAGTAACCCTCGGACTAGCCCCCACAATGAGCAGTTCTTC. This codes for CASNPRTSPHNEQFF.

This clone has just one count. This CDR3 is also generated by other DNA sequences in the sample. This chain connects TRBV18 to TRBJ1-6; D may be TRBD1 (5 bases). Per the germline V gene, CDR1 is KGHSH and CDR2 is LQKENI. The CDR3 contains 14 residues. V gave up 3 bases and J gave up 6 bases, with 9 bases separating them. CDR3 sequence reads: CASSPQGGNSPLHF. The CDR3 region has the DNA TGTGCCAGCTCACCCCAGGGAGGTAATTCACCCCTCCACTTT.

This rearrangement joins TRBV7-8 to TRBJ1-5, with 7 bases identical to TRBD1. In germline, CDR1 is SGHVS, CDR2 FQNEAQ. Trimming cost V 5 bases and J 0 bases; bases outside gene matches: 10. The CDR3 totals 17 residues. CDR3: CASSQRQGEYSNQPQHF. CDR3 nucleotides: TGTGCCAGCAGCCAACGACAGGGCGAGTATAGCAATCAGCCCCAGCATTTT.

V usage is TRBV7-2 and J usage is TRBJ2-1; D perhaps matches TRBD2 (5 bases). The CDR3 spans 16 residues. V shed 2 bases and J shed 11 bases, with 22 bases lying between them. Germline assignment: CDR1 SGHTA and CDR2 FQGNSA. CDR3 residues: CASSLPPRLAEIKQFF. CDR3 nucleotide sequence: TGTGCCAGCAGCTTACCCCCCCGGCTAGCCGAAATTAAGCAGTTCTTC.

J is TRBJ1-2 and V is TRBV14; tentatively, D is TRBD1 (5 bases). Trimming shortened V by 6 bases and J by 3 bases, and 14 bases separated the two germline ends. The CDR3 extends over 14 amino acids. Per the germline V gene, CDR1 is SGHDN and CDR2 is FVKESK. CDR3 DNA: TGTGCCAGCAGTTTGACAGCGCGACACTATGGCTACACCTTC. Translating gives CASSLTARHYGYTF. Combining the CDR3 with reference TRBV14 and TRBJ1-2 gives the whole variable domain EAGVTQFPSHSVIEKGQTVTLRCDPISGHDNLYWYRRVMGKEIKFLLHFVKESKQDESGMPNNRFLAERTGGTYSTLKVQPAELEDSGVYFCASSLTARHYGYTFGSGTRLTVV.

V gene TRBV30 combines with J gene TRBJ1-2; maybe TRBD1 (6 bases). There are 14 residues in the CDR3. V was shortened by 4 bases and J by 4 bases, with 16 bases between the two germline ends. Looked up from germline, CDR1 is GTSNPN and CDR2 is SVGIG (reference sequence). The CDR3 DNA follows: TGTGCCTGGACCCCAACAGGGTTGGCCTATGGCTACACCTTC. Translated, it gives CAWTPTGLAYGYTF.

The chain joins TRBV7-9 to TRBJ1-6, with a possible D match to TRBD1 (5 bases). Germline V gene lookup returns CDR1 SEHNR and CDR2 FQNEAQ (reference sequence). CDR3 length equals 15 residues. Trimming took 4 bases from V and 5 from J, leaving 12 bases between them. CDR3 sequence: CASSSSPGDNSPLHF. The CDR3 coding sequence is TGTGCCAGCAGCTCCTCACCGGGGGATAATTCACCCCTCCACTTT.

V usage is TRBV6-5 and J usage is TRBJ1-2; 7 bases match TRBD1. J lost 2 bases, V lost 0 bases, and 3 bases had no gene match. CDR3 length: 15 amino acids. From germline, CDR1 is MNHEY and CDR2 SVGAGI. The CDR3 sequence is CASSYSGGDNYGYTF. For the CDR3, the DNA is TGTGCCAGCAGTTACTCAGGGGGCGACAACTATGGCTACACCTTC.

This chain links TRBV9 with TRBJ2-1; 14 nucleotides agree with TRBD2. This CDR3 has 14 amino acids. The germline V gene encodes CDR1 SGDLS and CDR2 YYNGEE. The trim removed 5 bases at V and 8 bases at J, leaving 3 bases unmatched. CDR3 DNA: TGTGCCAGCAGGGCGACTAGCGGGGGGGATGAGCAGTTCTTC. It codes for CASRATSGGDEQFF. Based on the CDR3 plus reference TRBV9 and TRBJ2-1, the full variable domain is DSGVTQTPKHLITATGQRVTLRCSPRSGDLSVYWYQQSLDQGLQFLIQYYNGEERAKGNILERFSAQQFPDLHSELNLSSLELGDSALYFCASRATSGGDEQFFGPGTRLTVL.

The rearrangement links TRBV25-1 to TRBJ1-2; TRBD1 aligns across 9 bases. The germline gives CDR1 MGHDK, CDR2 SYGVNS. The ends lost 3 bases at V and 2 bases at J; junction bases unmatched: 4. The CDR3 consists of 15 residues. The CDR3 nucleotides are TGTGCCAGCAGTGACCCCGGGACAGGGAACTATGGCTACACCTTC. Translated, it gives CASSDPGTGNYGYTF.

This sequence joins TRBV5-6 and TRBJ1-6, with a tentative D call TRBD1 (5 bases). CDR1 SGHDT and CDR2 YYEEEE come from the germline V gene. This CDR3 spans 15 amino acids. V lost 1 base, J lost 7 bases, and 12 bases lay in between. The CDR3, as DNA: TGTGCCAGCAGCTTGTCGGCAGGGTTAAATTCACCCCTCCACTTT. Amino acid sequence: CASSLSAGLNSPLHF.

The chain joins TRBV27 to TRBJ2-7; possible D gene TRBD2, 5 bases. V dropped 5 bases and J dropped 6 bases, with 26 bases sitting between them. Germline V gene lookup returns CDR1 MNHEY and CDR2 SMNVEV (reference sequence). The CDR3 runs 17 residues. The CDR3 DNA follows: TGTGCCAGCAGTCCACCGAGGGCTAGCCCGTACATCGTCGAGCAGTACTTC. Translating it yields CASSPPRASPYIVEQYF.

This chain joins TRBV14 and TRBJ1-2; 8 nucleotides match TRBD1. With V trimmed by 0 bases and J by 4 bases, 10 bases remained unmatched. This CDR3 is 17 amino acids long. Germline V gene sequence: CDR1 SGHDN, CDR2 FVKESK. The CDR3 here is CASSQDRQGSRAYGYTF. The CDR3 DNA is TGTGCCAGCAGCCAAGACAGACAGGGGAGCCGGGCCTATGGCTACACCTTC.

The CDR3: CASRSTDRVNQPQHF. The CDR3 bases are TGTGCCAGTAGGAGTACCGACAGGGTCAATCAGCCCCAGCATTTT. This chain joins TRBV19 and TRBJ1-5, with 7 bases fitting TRBD1. This CDR3 contains 15 residues. Losses at the gene ends were 6 bases for V and 3 bases for J; bases not matched to a gene: 8. From germline, CDR1 is LNHDA and CDR2 SQIVND (reference sequence).

The J gene is TRBJ1-4, the V gene TRBV5-1, with 11 bases lining up with TRBD1. V trimming: 2 bases; J trimming: 7 bases; junction bases outside the gene matches: 7. Germline V gene lookup returns CDR1 SGHRS and CDR2 YFSETQ. The CDR3 runs to 16 residues. The CDR3 region is CASSFAGQGAGEKLFF. The CDR3 nucleotides read TGCGCCAGCAGCTTCGCCGGACAGGGGGCGGGTGAAAAACTGTTTTTT.

This clone was picked up one time. The chain recombines TRBV2 with TRBJ1-5; a possible D gene is TRBD1 (6 bases). CDR1 and CDR2 from the germline V gene are SNHLY and FYNNEI. The CDR3 covers 13 residues. Trimming removed 6 bases from V and 6 bases from J, with 12 bases in between. The CDR3 spells CASSREGVQPQHF. The CDR3 nucleotides read TGTGCCAGCAGCCGGGAGGGGGTTCAGCCCCAGCATTTT. The entire variable domain, with the rest obtained from reference TRBV2 and TRBJ1-5, is as follows: EPEVTQTPSHQVTQMGQEVILRCVPISNHLYFYWYRQILGQKVEFLVSFYNNEISEKSEIFDDQFSVERPDGSNFTLKIRSTKLEDSAMYFCASSREGVQPQHFGDGTRLSIL.

Only one count was recorded for this clone. The J gene is TRBJ1-4, the V gene TRBV5-4; D gene uncertain. Trimming left V 1 base short and J 6 bases short, with 16 bases between. This CDR3 region has 16 residues. The germline V gene has CDR1 SGHNT and CDR2 YYREEE (reference sequence). In DNA, the CDR3 is TGTGCCAGCAGCTTGTGGAGGGAGGCGGGATATGAAAAACTGTTTTTT. Its translation is CASSLWREAGYEKLFF.

V is TRBV9 and J is TRBJ1-4; TRBD1 might be the D (6 bases). CDR3 size: 16 residues. Trimming pared 0 bases from V and 6 bases from J, leaving 15 bases between. Germline V CDR1 and CDR2: SGDLS, YYNGEE. CDR3 sequence (DNA): TGTGCCAGCAGCGTAGCGGCAGGGGATCGGTATGAAAAACTGTTTTTT. Translation gives CASSVAAGDRYEKLFF.

CDR3: CASSPQGAGHTEAFF. The CDR3 coding sequence is TGTGCCAGCAGTCCACAGGGGGCCGGGCACACTGAAGCTTTCTTT. This chain connects TRBV5-5 to TRBJ1-1; 9 positions match TRBD1. CDR1 SGHKS and CDR2 YYEKEE come from the germline V gene (reference sequence). After removal of 5 bases from V and 3 bases from J, the junction contained 8 bases not matched to a gene. The CDR3 length is 15 residues.